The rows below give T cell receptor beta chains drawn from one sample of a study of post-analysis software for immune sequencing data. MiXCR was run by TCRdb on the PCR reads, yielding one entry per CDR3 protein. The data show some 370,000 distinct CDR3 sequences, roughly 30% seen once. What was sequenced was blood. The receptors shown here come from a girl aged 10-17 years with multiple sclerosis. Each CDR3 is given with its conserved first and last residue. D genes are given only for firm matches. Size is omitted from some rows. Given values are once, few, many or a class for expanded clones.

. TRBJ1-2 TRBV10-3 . CAISEVPWPSGYTF TGTGCCATCAGTGAGGTCCCCTGGCCGAGTGGCTACACCTTC
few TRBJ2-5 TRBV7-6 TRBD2 CASSLARGVRAAQYF TGTGCCAGCAGCTTAGCGCGGGGGGTACGCGCGGCCCAGTACTTC
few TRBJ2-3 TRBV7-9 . CASSLVRRDTQYF TGTGCCAGCAGCTTAGTTCGAAGGGATACGCAGTATTTT
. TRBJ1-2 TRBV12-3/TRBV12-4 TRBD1 CTSSLDRVDGYTF TGTACCAGCAGTTTGGACAGGGTAGATGGCTACACCTTC
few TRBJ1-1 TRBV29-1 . CSVLNTEAFF TGCAGCGTCCTGAACACTGAAGCTTTCTTT
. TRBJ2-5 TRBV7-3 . CASSLGGQGETQYF TGTGCCAGCAGCTTAGGGGGCCAGGGGGAGACCCAGTACTTC
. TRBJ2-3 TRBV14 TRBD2 CASSQDLAGGRPDTQYF TGTGCCAGCAGCCAAGATCTAGCGGGGGGGCGACCAGATACGCAGTATTTT
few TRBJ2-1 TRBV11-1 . CASSFTRSSNEQFF TGTGCCAGCAGCTTTACCCGAAGTAGCAATGAGCAGTTCTTC
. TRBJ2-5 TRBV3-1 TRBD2 CASKAGGRTQYF TGTGCCAGCAAAGCGGGGGGGCGCACCCAGTACTTC
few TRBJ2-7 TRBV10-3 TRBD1 CAIASEDRGFYEQYF TGTGCCATCGCCTCCGAGGACAGGGGCTTCTACGAGCAGTACTTC
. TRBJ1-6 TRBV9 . CASSAGGEPPLHF TGTGCCAGCAGCGCCGGGGGAGAACCACCCCTCCACTTT